Reported below is one T cell receptor (beta chain). Its specificity is not known. Reverse transcribed after extraction, RNA yielded cDNA as the sequencing template. TCRdb's copy holds only in-frame clones and misses some; the assay was immunoSEQ multiplex PCR. The table lists roughly 150,000 clones, about 60% of them singletons, with 4.8% in the top ten. This sample stems from a study of CD8+ T cells in alopecia areata. CD4+ and CD8+ T cells were sorted from PBMCs. Study outcomes and limitations: For lesional scalp, especially alopecia totalis/universalis, clonality was higher than in normal scalp. The study also sequences resident alphabeta T cells of normal skin in scalp samples.

The CDR3 consists of 15 residues. V was clipped by 0 bases and J by 0 bases; unmatched bases: 1. Germline V gives CDR1 SGHNT, CDR2 YYREEE (reference sequence). This sequence was found in a human donor in good health. The rearrangement links TRBV5-4 to TRBJ2-7, with 9 positions matching TRBD2. Sequenced: CD4+ T cells sorted from blood. DNA for the CDR3: TGTGCCAGCAGCTTGGCTAGCGGGACCTCCTACGAGCAGTACTTC. Translating it yields CASSLASGTSYEQYF.